These T cell receptor beta chains were read from a single sample in a study of vaccination effects on CD4 cells after COVID-19. Profiling relied on immunoSEQ multiplex PCR, and the TCRdb table lists in-frame clones only, not all of them. The data hold roughly 68,000 clones, with more than 60% observed a single time. What these receptors recognize is not known. The source was CD4+ T cells from PBMCs cultured without peptide, collected before COVID-19 vaccination. These TCRs come from a human donor who had a prior SARS-CoV-2 infection. Each CDR3 is given with its conserved first and last residue. A D gene is named only where the DNA matches it firmly. Where a row states a size, it is once, few, many or the class of an expanded clone; other rows omit it.

clone size,J gene,D gene,V gene,CDR3 protein,CDR3 DNA
-,TRBJ1-2,TRBD1,TRBV5-4,CASSAGQGAYYGYTF,TGTGCCAGCAGCGCGGGACAGGGGGCGTACTATGGCTACACCTTC
-,TRBJ1-6,-,TRBV6-5,CAAALDSPLHF,TGTGCCGCCGCTCTAGATTCACCCCTCCACTTT
-,TRBJ2-7,-,TRBV18,CASSPDPTYEQYF,TGTGCCAGCTCACCAGATCCCACCTACGAGCAGTACTTC
-,TRBJ1-1,-,TRBV7-2,CASSLFRGSLNTEAFF,TGTGCCAGCAGCCTCTTTAGGGGCAGTTTGAACACTGAAGCTTTCTTT
-,TRBJ1-1,-,TRBV5-1,CASSRRGAVTEAFF,TGCGCCAGCAGCCGGCGGGGGGCCGTCACTGAAGCTTTCTTT
-,TRBJ2-7,-,TRBV7-2,CASSLLRYEQYF,TGTGCCAGCAGCTTATTGAGGTACGAGCAGTACTTC
-,TRBJ2-5,-,TRBV5-1,CASSQTGFQETQYF,TGCGCCAGCAGCCAAACAGGGTTCCAAGAGACCCAGTACTTC
-,TRBJ1-2,-,TRBV10-3,CAISEQGRGYTF,TGTGCCATCAGTGAACAGGGACGTGGCTACACCTTC
-,TRBJ2-3,-,TRBV29-1,CSGTTGYTQYF,TGCAGCGGTACTACAGGGTATACGCAGTATTTT
-,TRBJ2-7,-,TRBV4-1,CASSQDLRGYAYEQYF,TGCGCCAGCAGCCAAGATCTGAGGGGGTATGCCTACGAGCAGTACTTC
-,TRBJ1-1,TRBD1,TRBV18,CASSPPGGRLIGTEAFF,TGTGCCAGCTCACCCCCAGGGGGCCGGCTGATTGGCACTGAAGCTTTCTTT
-,TRBJ2-7,TRBD2,TRBV15,CATSRDWPGLSYEQYF,TGTGCCACCAGCAGAGATTGGCCGGGACTATCCTACGAGCAGTACTTC
-,TRBJ1-4,-,TRBV4-1,CASSQAWGGKKLFF,TGCGCCAGCAGCCAAGCGTGGGGTGGGAAAAAACTGTTTTTT
-,TRBJ2-7,-,TRBV12-3/TRBV12-4,CASSFSQVGEQYF,TGTGCCAGCAGTTTCTCCCAGGTTGGCGAGCAGTACTTC
-,TRBJ2-3,-,TRBV3-1/TRBV3-2,CASSFRGADTQYF,TGTGCCAGCAGTTTCAGGGGCGCAGATACGCAGTATTTT
few,TRBJ1-1,-,TRBV6-6,CASRTTGGTEAFF,TGTGCCAGCAGAACTACGGGGGGCACTGAAGCTTTCTTT
-,TRBJ2-1,TRBD1,TRBV2,CASGDSSYNEQFF,TGTGCCAGCGGGGACAGCTCCTACAATGAGCAGTTCTTC
-,TRBJ2-1,TRBD2,TRBV2,CASSVVGLVNNEQFF,TGTGCCAGCAGTGTAGTGGGACTAGTTAACAATGAGCAGTTCTTC
-,TRBJ2-1,-,TRBV9,CASSGTRRIAYNEQFF,TGTGCCAGCAGCGGAACTAGGAGGATCGCCTACAATGAGCAGTTCTTC
few,TRBJ2-1,TRBD2,TRBV7-3,CASSISGGAYNEQFF,TGTGCCAGCAGCATCAGCGGGGGGGCCTACAATGAGCAGTTCTTC
-,TRBJ2-1,-,TRBV27,CASRKGGWVVNEQFF,TGTGCCAGCAGGAAAGGGGGGTGGGTGGTAAATGAGCAGTTCTTC
few,TRBJ1-4,-,TRBV19,CAPSQYGRVDATNEKLFF,TGTGCCCCTAGCCAGTATGGTCGGGTTGACGCAACTAATGAAAAACTGTTTTTT
-,TRBJ1-1,-,TRBV30,CAWQPNTEAFF,TGTGCCTGGCAGCCGAACACTGAAGCTTTCTTT
few,TRBJ2-2,-,TRBV7-3,CASSLTGATGELFF,TGTGCCAGCAGCCTAACGGGGGCTACCGGGGAGCTGTTTTTT
-,TRBJ2-6,TRBD1,TRBV18,CASSFGQGGSGANVLTF,TGTGCCAGCTCCTTCGGACAGGGAGGCTCTGGGGCCAACGTCCTGACTTTC
once,TRBJ2-3,-,TRBV5-1,CASSPSTDTQYF,TGCGCCAGCAGCCCGAGCACAGATACGCAGTATTTT
few,TRBJ2-1,TRBD2,TRBV6-5,CASSLTSGGAGEQFF,TGTGCCAGCAGTCTGACTAGCGGGGGGGCAGGGGAGCAGTTCTTC
-,TRBJ2-3,-,TRBV4-3,CASSQEIGGGSTDTQYF,TGCGCCAGCAGCCAAGAAATCGGTGGGGGTAGCACAGATACGCAGTATTTT
-,TRBJ1-2,TRBD1,TRBV5-1,CASSRQGAGDGYTF,TGCGCCAGCAGCCGACAGGGGGCAGGCGATGGCTACACCTTC
many,TRBJ2-7,-,TRBV5-1,CASSFRETSYEQYF,TGCGCCAGCAGCTTCCGGGAGACCTCCTACGAGCAGTACTTC
-,TRBJ2-1,TRBD2,TRBV4-1,CASSQGLAGAYNEQFF,TGCGCCAGCAGCCAAGGACTAGCGGGAGCCTACAATGAGCAGTTCTTC
once,TRBJ2-3,TRBD2,TRBV5-1,CASSLGLAGGSTDTQYF,TGCGCCAGCAGCCTGGGACTAGCGGGGGGCAGCACAGATACGCAGTATTTT
few,TRBJ1-1,TRBD1,TRBV2,CASTSPGQGAVTEAFF,TGTGCCAGCACTTCCCCTGGACAGGGGGCGGTCACTGAAGCTTTCTTT
-,TRBJ2-2,TRBD2,TRBV11-2,CASSPTGGNSGELFF,TGTGCCAGCAGCCCCACCGGGGGGAACAGCGGGGAGCTGTTTTTT
-,TRBJ2-1,-,TRBV7-2,CASSLRTTNYNEQFF,TGTGCCAGCAGCTTAAGGACAACGAATTACAATGAGCAGTTCTTC
-,TRBJ2-1,-,TRBV11-3,CASSSPPGDSNEQFF,TGTGCCAGCAGCTCACCCCCGGGGGACAGCAATGAGCAGTTCTTC